This T cell receptor beta chain was captured in a study of graft-versus-host responses after intestinal transplantation. On the study more broadly: For approximately three years after anti-thymocyte globulin induction, all recipients took tacrolimus and steroids.

Repertoires were generated with immunoSEQ multiplex PCR, while TCRdb's copy carries only in-frame clones and drops some. The sample comprises more than 70,000 clones, approximately 82% of which are singletons, and approximately 0.78% rests with the top ten. Study-level findings and limits: GvH clonotypes were identified within recipient marrow, with a subset emerging first in ileum or blood. The study associated peak circulating GvH clone levels with early post-transplant HvG declines. Graft-donor T cell macrochimerism coincided with high graft-versus-host to host-versus-graft clonal ratios in allografts.

Of note for this clone: Its target is unknown.

V shed 4 bases and J shed 6 bases, with 9 bases lying between them. This CDR3 has 12 amino acids. CDR1 and CDR2 (germline): LNHDA, SQIVND (reference sequence). This clonotype originated in a human donor who received an intestinal transplant. This specimen was unstimulated CD4+ T cells sorted from spleen or lymph node cells, taken before intestinal transplant. This chain links TRBV19 with TRBJ1-1; TRBD1 is a possible D gene (5 bases). Here the CDR3 DNA reads TGTGCCAGTAGTACAGGGTGGGCTGAAGCTTTCTTT. As protein: CASSTGWAEAFF.